This TCR beta chain was recovered during a study of blood T cell repertoires in COVID-19. The CDR3 has 14 amino acids. The germline V gene encodes CDR1 LNHNV and CDR2 YYDKDF (reference sequence). Trimming removed 5 bases at V and 1 base at J, with 11 bases between. TCRdb's copy holds only in-frame clones and misses some; the assay was immunoSEQ multiplex PCR. The sample has under 200,000 clones, 87% seen once. The V gene is TRBV15, the J gene TRBJ1-2, with a weak D call TRBD1 (5 bases). The sequence came from a woman aged 70 to 79 with COVID-19, enrolled during active disease. The sequenced sample consisted of peripheral blood. The CDR3 spells CATSDLGGNYGYTF. Here the CDR3 DNA reads TGTGCCACCAGCGACTTGGGGGGTAACTATGGCTACACCTTC.